One sample yielded the 25 T cell receptor beta chains listed below, sequenced in a study of T cell responses to AZD1222 COVID-19 vaccine. Some clones are missing from TCRdb's copy, which holds only in-frame ones; the method was immunoSEQ multiplex PCR. This sample has 90,000 to 120,000 clones; approximately 88% occur once, and the top ten carry more than 8%. This specimen consisted of peripheral blood, obtained on day 0 of AZD1222 vaccination. The receptors stem from an adult in good health.

V and J are TRBV4-2 and TRBJ2-1; the match to TRBD2 covers 9 bases. J gave up 2 bases and V 4 bases, and 9 bases lay outside the gene matches. The CDR3 covers 17 residues. Germline V gene data show CDR1 as LGHNA and CDR2 as YNFKEQ. The CDR3 sequence is CASSPRTSGPTYNEQFF. CDR3 sequence (DNA): TGTGCCAGCAGCCCTCGAACTAGCGGGCCTACCTACAATGAGCAGTTCTTC.

The chain combines TRBV6-5 with TRBJ1-6, with D maybe TRBD1 (5 bases). The CDR3 is made up of 15 amino acids. The ends were cut back, 5 bases at V and 6 bases at J, with 14 bases in the middle. Germline lookup yields CDR1 MNHEY and CDR2 SVGAGI. The CDR3 nucleotides are TGTGCCAGCAGTCGAGATACAGGTGCTAATTCACCCCTCCACTTT. Protein sequence: CASSRDTGANSPLHF.

J is TRBJ2-7 and V is TRBV6-2 or TRBV6-3; 9 bases map to TRBD2. CDR1 MNHEY and CDR2 SVGEGT come from the germline V gene. The CDR3 contains 17 residues. The J segment lost 2 bases and the V segment lost 5 bases, leaving 13 bases of the junction unmatched. The CDR3 spells CASSLASGTSQTYEQYF. DNA of the CDR3: TGTGCCAGCAGTCTCGCCTCCGGGACTAGCCAGACCTACGAGCAGTACTTC.

The CDR3 is CASKDRTYGYTF. DNA for the CDR3: TGTGCCAGCAAAGACAGGACCTATGGCTACACCTTC. The rearrangement uses TRBV12-3 or TRBV12-4 and TRBJ1-2; possible D gene TRBD1, 6 bases. Trimming left V 7 bases short and J 4 bases short, with 10 bases between. The CDR3 runs to 12 residues.

The J gene is TRBJ2-7, the V gene TRBV21-1. TRBV21-1 is marked as a pseudogene. This CDR3 spans 11 amino acids. The CDR3 reads CASPRWREQYF. In DNA form, the CDR3 reads TGTGCCAGCCCTCGGTGGCGAGAGCAGTACTTC.

The chain recombines TRBV11-2 with TRBJ1-6, with TRBD1 as a possible D gene (5 bases). V lost 0 bases and J 0 bases, leaving 12 bases between the germline ends. Germline CDR1 SGHAT, CDR2 FQNNGV. The CDR3 is 18 amino acids. CDR3 amino acids: CASSLERTPDSYNSPLHF. DNA for the CDR3: TGTGCCAGCAGCTTAGAGAGGACACCAGACTCCTATAATTCACCCCTCCACTTT.

The rearrangement links TRBV7-3 to TRBJ1-1; D may be TRBD1 (5 bases). CDR3 length: 15 residues. The germline V gene encodes CDR1 SGHTA and CDR2 FQGTGA. The V and J ends lost 5 bases and 0 bases respectively, with 13 bases between them. In nucleotides, the CDR3 is TGTGCCAGCAGCATATACAAACAGGTGAACACTGAAGCTTTCTTT. It yields the protein CASSIYKQVNTEAFF.

This sequence joins TRBV6-1 and TRBJ1-5, with a weak D call TRBD1 (6 bases). The CDR3 has 15 residues. Germline CDR1 reads MNHNS; CDR2 reads SASEGT. V gave up 2 bases and J gave up 3 bases, with 11 bases separating them. CDR3 nucleotide sequence: TGTGCCAGCAGTGAATATAGGACAGCCAATCAGCCCCAGCATTTT. Protein: CASSEYRTANQPQHF.

The chain links TRBV6-5 to TRBJ1-1; 7 positions agree with TRBD1. The CDR3 contains 13 residues. With 6 bases clipped from V and 11 bases from J, the junction kept 12 bases outside the gene matches. From germline, CDR1 is MNHEY and CDR2 SVGAGI. CDR3 amino acids: CASSIETGIRAFF. The CDR3 DNA sequence: TGTGCCAGCAGCATCGAGACAGGGATTCGGGCTTTCTTT.

This rearrangement joins TRBV7-3 to TRBJ2-7; 9 nucleotides agree with TRBD1. The CDR3 consists of 14 residues. In germline, CDR1 is SGHTA, CDR2 FQGTGA. J gave up 6 bases and V 2 bases, and 5 bases lay outside the gene matches. Here the CDR3 reads CASSLHGTGSEQYF. The CDR3 DNA follows: TGTGCCAGCAGCTTACATGGGACAGGGAGCGAGCAGTACTTC.

The gene calls are TRBV28 and TRBJ1-2; 7 bases line up with TRBD1. Germline-derived CDR1 and CDR2 are MDHEN and SYDVKM. J lost 4 bases, V lost 6 bases, and 8 bases had no gene match. The CDR3 is 14 amino acids. CDR3 sequence reads: CASSTTGALYGYTF. The CDR3 DNA is TGTGCCAGCAGCACAACAGGGGCCCTCTATGGCTACACCTTC.

The chain couples TRBV10-3 to TRBJ2-5; 12 bases match TRBD2. Germline CDR1 ENHRY, CDR2 SYGVKD. With V trimmed by 2 bases and J by 1 base, 8 bases remained unmatched. There are 18 residues in the CDR3. This chain's CDR3 is CAISEGGGLAGFQETQYF. The CDR3 region has the DNA TGTGCCATCAGTGAGGGGGGCGGACTAGCGGGGTTCCAAGAGACCCAGTACTTC.

The V gene is TRBV7-2, the J gene TRBJ2-7, with D possibly TRBD1 on 6 matching bases. The CDR3 loop spans 16 amino acids. V lost 4 bases and J lost 2, with 18 bases in between. Germline assignment: CDR1 SGHTA and CDR2 FQGNSA. The chain's CDR3 is CASSYPRRDTTYEQYF. The CDR3 nucleotides read TGTGCCAGCAGCTACCCGCGCCGGGACACAACCTACGAGCAGTACTTC.

The chain has TRBV28 and TRBJ1-4; possible D gene TRBD1, 5 bases. The CDR3 runs 17 residues. CDR1 and CDR2 from the germline V gene are MDHEN and SYDVKM. Trimming took off 5 bases at V and 0 bases at J, with 16 bases between the two ends. This CDR3 is CASSPGRGLATNEKLFF. CDR3 sequence (DNA): TGTGCCAGCAGTCCCGGGAGGGGACTTGCAACTAATGAAAAACTGTTTTTT. The variable domain in full, with the rest retrieved from reference TRBV28 and TRBJ1-4, is DVKVTQSSRYLVKRTGEKVFLECVQDMDHENMFWYRQDPGLGLRLIYFSYDVKMKEKGDIPEGYSVSREKKERFSLILESASTNQTSMYLCASSPGRGLATNEKLFFGSGTQLSVL.

The V and J genes are TRBV11-2 and TRBJ2-7, with 7 bases that match TRBD1. With 5 bases clipped from V and 6 bases from J, the junction kept 10 bases outside the gene matches. CDR1 and CDR2 (germline): SGHAT, FQNNGV. The CDR3 consists of 14 residues. CDR3 amino acids: CASSPETGRTEQYF. The CDR3 DNA is TGTGCCAGCAGCCCCGAGACAGGGCGCACCGAGCAGTACTTC.

J is TRBJ1-2 and V is TRBV30; D not resolved. V was pared by 0 bases and J by 1 base, with 6 bases between. The CDR3 runs to 13 residues. Per germline, CDR1 GTSNPN and CDR2 SVGIG (reference sequence). This CDR3 reads CAWSVLLNYGYTF. As DNA, the CDR3 is TGTGCCTGGAGTGTACTGCTTAACTATGGCTACACCTTC.

In its sample, this clone was seen many times. This sequence joins TRBV2 and TRBJ1-5; D remains unclear. Trimming took off 6 bases at V and 0 bases at J, with 12 bases between the two ends. This CDR3 has 15 residues. Looked up from germline, CDR1 is SNHLY and CDR2 is FYNNEI. CDR3 sequence reads: CASRSEGGSNQPQHF. The CDR3 bases are TGTGCCAGCAGATCCGAAGGAGGTAGCAATCAGCCCCAGCATTTT.

DNA for the CDR3: TGTGCCAGCAGTTACTCGCCAGACCTCACTGAAGCTTTCTTT. Translation: CASSYSPDLTEAFF. This chain connects TRBV6-2 or TRBV6-3 to TRBJ1-1; D ambiguous. The CDR3 is made up of 14 amino acids. Trimming shortened V by 0 bases and J by 4 bases, and 9 bases separated the two germline ends. CDR1 MNHEY and CDR2 SVGEGT come from the germline V gene.

As DNA, the CDR3 is TGTGCCAGCAGCTTAGCGGGCAGGGGGCAACTCCTCTATGGCTACACCTTC. Its protein is CASSLAGRGQLLYGYTF. The chain employs TRBV11-2 and TRBJ1-2; TRBD1 matches 8 bases. Trimming removed 1 base from V and 4 bases from J; junction bases left unmatched: 11. Germline V gene data show CDR1 as SGHAT and CDR2 as FQNNGV. The CDR3 extends over 17 amino acids.

The table lists this clone with a count of one. The genes are TRBV7-2 and TRBJ1-5; D may be TRBD1 (6 bases). In germline, CDR1 is SGHTA, CDR2 FQGNSA. The CDR3 has 13 residues. V dropped 5 bases and J dropped 5 bases, with 10 bases sitting between them. CDR3 residues: CASSQDRHQPQHF. The CDR3 DNA follows: TGTGCCAGCAGCCAGGACAGACATCAGCCCCAGCATTTT. Full variable domain (missing parts from reference TRBV7-2 and TRBJ1-5): GAGVSQSPSNKVTEKGKDVELRCDPISGHTALYWYRQSLGQGLEFLIYFQGNSAPDKSGLPSDRFSAERTGGSVSTLTIQRTQQEDSAVYLCASSQDRHQPQHFGDGTRLSIL.

The chain carries TRBV28 and TRBJ1-2; 8 bases agree with TRBD1. Germline V gives CDR1 MDHEN, CDR2 SYDVKM. The CDR3 loop spans 13 amino acids. Trimming removed 10 bases from V and 0 bases from J; junction bases left unmatched: 4. The CDR3, as DNA: TGTGCCACCCTCAGGGGGCCTAACTATGGCTACACCTTC. Translated: CATLRGPNYGYTF.

The chain uses TRBV28 and TRBJ1-2; TRBD1 agrees at 12 bases. The V gene end was trimmed by 3 bases and the J gene end by 8 bases; junction bases not matched to a gene: 10. Germline V gives CDR1 MDHEN, CDR2 SYDVKM. The CDR3 is 16 residues long. The DNA for the CDR3 is TGTGCCAGCAGTTTCGGGGGCCCGGGACAGGGGGCGGGCTACACCTTC. This sequence encodes CASSFGGPGQGAGYTF.

The V call is TRBV11-2, the J call TRBJ1-2; D is unresolved. Germline V CDR1 and CDR2: SGHAT, FQNNGV. V gave up 1 base and J gave up 8 bases, with 23 bases separating them. The CDR3 loop spans 17 amino acids. The CDR3 loop reads CASSLGLGRDKGRGYTF. For the CDR3, the DNA is TGTGCCAGCAGCTTAGGTCTTGGACGGGATAAAGGTCGCGGCTACACCTTC.

This chain links TRBV28 with TRBJ2-7; 8 nucleotides agree with TRBD1. V lost 6 bases, J lost 4 bases, and 5 bases stayed unmatched. The CDR3 length is 13 residues. Germline V gene data show CDR1 as MDHEN and CDR2 as SYDVKM. The CDR3 reads CASSRDRRYEQYF. The CDR3 nucleotides are TGTGCCAGCAGCCGGGACAGGAGATACGAGCAGTACTTC.

V usage is TRBV4-1 and J usage is TRBJ1-3; D is uncertain. CDR1 is MGHRA and CDR2 is YSYEKL in the germline V gene. The V end lost 0 bases, the J end lost 2 bases, and 11 bases lay between the germline ends. The CDR3 consists of 16 residues. This CDR3 reads CASSQEGQAAGNTIYF. In DNA, the CDR3 is TGCGCCAGCAGCCAAGAAGGGCAGGCGGCTGGAAACACCATATATTTT.